A single sample is the source of the 3 T cell receptor beta chains below, sequenced in a study of blood T cell repertoires in COVID-19. Measured with immunoSEQ multiplex PCR; TCRdb has only the in-frame clones, and not every one. Among approximately 220,000 clones listed, 83% were seen once. Material: peripheral blood. These receptors were taken from a woman aged 40 to 50 with active or convalescent COVID-19.

The V gene is TRBV11-3, the J gene TRBJ2-2; tentative D call: TRBD2 (6 bases). The V end lost 6 bases, the J end lost 4 bases, and 15 bases lay between the germline ends. Looked up from germline, CDR1 is SGHNT and CDR2 is YENEEA. This CDR3 has 15 amino acids. Here the CDR3 DNA reads TGTGCCAGCAGTCTACCGGGACTTCCCACCGGGGAGCTGTTTTTT. This sequence encodes CASSLPGLPTGELFF.

The chain links TRBV6-2 or TRBV6-3 to TRBJ2-6; maybe TRBD2 (6 bases). Germline-derived CDR1 and CDR2 are MNHEY and SVGEGT. With 6 bases removed from V and 0 bases from J, the gap between germline ends came to 18 bases. This CDR3 contains 18 residues. CDR3 nucleotide sequence: TGTGCCAGCAGCCTCCATGGGGGACTTGACTCTGGGGCCAACGTCCTGACTTTC. It is translated as CASSLHGGLDSGANVLTF.

The rearrangement uses TRBV5-1 and TRBJ1-1; 10 bases line up with TRBD1. The CDR3 has 15 amino acids. Germline values: CDR1 SGHRS, CDR2 YFSETQ. J lost 11 bases, V lost 0 bases, and 10 bases had no gene match. In nucleotides, the CDR3 is TGCGCCAGCAGCTTGGCCCAAGGGACAGGGGTGTACGCTTTCTTT. This encodes CASSLAQGTGVYAFF. Together with reference TRBV5-1 and TRBJ1-1, the CDR3 gives the full variable domain: KAGVTQTPRYLIKTRGQQVTLSCSPISGHRSVSWYQQTPGQGLQFLFEYFSETQRNKGNFPGRFSGRQFSNSRSEMNVSTLELGDSALYLCASSLAQGTGVYAFFGQGTRLTVV.